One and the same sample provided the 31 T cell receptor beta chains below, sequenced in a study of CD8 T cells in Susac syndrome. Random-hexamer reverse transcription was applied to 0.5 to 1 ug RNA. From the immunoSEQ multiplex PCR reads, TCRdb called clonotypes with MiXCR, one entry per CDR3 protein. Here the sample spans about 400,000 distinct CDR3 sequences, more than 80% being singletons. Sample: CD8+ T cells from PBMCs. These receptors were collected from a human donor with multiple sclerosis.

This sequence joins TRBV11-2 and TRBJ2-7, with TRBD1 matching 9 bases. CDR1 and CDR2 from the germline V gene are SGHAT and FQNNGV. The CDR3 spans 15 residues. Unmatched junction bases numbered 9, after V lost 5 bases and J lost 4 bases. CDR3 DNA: TGTGCCAGCAGCGGATCCGGGACAGGGTCTTACGAGCAGTACTTC. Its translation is CASSGSGTGSYEQYF.

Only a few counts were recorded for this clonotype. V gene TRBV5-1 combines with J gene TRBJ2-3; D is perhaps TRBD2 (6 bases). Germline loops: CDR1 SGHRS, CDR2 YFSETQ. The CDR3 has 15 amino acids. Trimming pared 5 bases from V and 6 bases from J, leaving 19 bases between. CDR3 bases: TGCGCCAGCAGACTGGGACTCAGCCAGTGGGATACGCAGTATTTT. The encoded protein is CASRLGLSQWDTQYF.

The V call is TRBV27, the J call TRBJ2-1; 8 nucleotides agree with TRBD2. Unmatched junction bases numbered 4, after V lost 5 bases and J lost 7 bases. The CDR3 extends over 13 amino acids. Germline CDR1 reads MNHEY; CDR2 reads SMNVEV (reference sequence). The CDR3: CASSPRLANEQFF. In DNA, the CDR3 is TGTGCCAGCAGTCCGCGACTAGCGAATGAGCAGTTCTTC.

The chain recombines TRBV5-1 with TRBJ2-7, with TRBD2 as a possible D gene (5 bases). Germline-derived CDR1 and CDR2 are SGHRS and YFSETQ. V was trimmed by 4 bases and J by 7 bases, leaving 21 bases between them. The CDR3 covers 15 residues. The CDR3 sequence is CASSTGPGKVEEQYF. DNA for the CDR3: TGCGCCAGCAGCACCGGACCCGGGAAAGTGGAAGAGCAGTACTTC.

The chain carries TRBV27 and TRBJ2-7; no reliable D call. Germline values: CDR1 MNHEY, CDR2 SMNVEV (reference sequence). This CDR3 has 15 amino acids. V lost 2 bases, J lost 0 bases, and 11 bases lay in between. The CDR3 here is CASSLRTSFSYEQYF. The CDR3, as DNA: TGTGCCAGCAGTTTAAGGACCTCCTTCTCCTACGAGCAGTACTTC.

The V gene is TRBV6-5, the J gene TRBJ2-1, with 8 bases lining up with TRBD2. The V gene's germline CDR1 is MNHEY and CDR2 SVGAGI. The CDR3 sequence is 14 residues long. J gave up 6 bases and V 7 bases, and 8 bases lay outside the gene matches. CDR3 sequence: CASTHSGIGNEQFF. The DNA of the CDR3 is TGTGCCAGCACCCATAGCGGGATAGGCAATGAGCAGTTCTTC.

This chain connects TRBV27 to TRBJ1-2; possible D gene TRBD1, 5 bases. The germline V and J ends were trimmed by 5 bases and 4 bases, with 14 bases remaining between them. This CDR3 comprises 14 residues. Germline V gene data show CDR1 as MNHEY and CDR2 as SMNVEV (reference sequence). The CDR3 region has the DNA TGTGCCAGCAGTCTAGGGACGGATTTCTATGGCTACACCTTC. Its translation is CASSLGTDFYGYTF.

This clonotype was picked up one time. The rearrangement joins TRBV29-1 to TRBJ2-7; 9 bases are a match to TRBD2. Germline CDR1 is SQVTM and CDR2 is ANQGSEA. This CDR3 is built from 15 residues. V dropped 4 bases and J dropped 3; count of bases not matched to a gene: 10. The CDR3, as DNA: TGCAGCGTTGTCCCCTTAGCGGGAGAAGGCTACGAGCAGTACTTC. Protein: CSVVPLAGEGYEQYF.

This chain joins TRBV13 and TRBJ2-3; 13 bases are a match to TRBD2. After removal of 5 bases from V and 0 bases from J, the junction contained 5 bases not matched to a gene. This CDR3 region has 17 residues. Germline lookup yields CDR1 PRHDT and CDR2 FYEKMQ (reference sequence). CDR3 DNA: TGTGCCAGCAGCCCGGGACTAGCGGGACTTAGCACAGATACGCAGTATTTT. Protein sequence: CASSPGLAGLSTDTQYF.

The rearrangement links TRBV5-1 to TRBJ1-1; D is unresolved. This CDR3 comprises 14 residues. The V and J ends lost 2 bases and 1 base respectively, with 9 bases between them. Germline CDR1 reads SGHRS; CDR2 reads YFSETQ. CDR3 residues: CASSLRDGNTEAFF. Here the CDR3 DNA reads TGCGCCAGCAGCTTAAGAGATGGGAACACTGAAGCTTTCTTT.

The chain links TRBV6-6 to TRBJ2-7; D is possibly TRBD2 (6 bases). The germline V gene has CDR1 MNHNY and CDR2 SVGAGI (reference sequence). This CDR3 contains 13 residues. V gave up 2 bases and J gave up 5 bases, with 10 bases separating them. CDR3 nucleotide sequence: TGTGCCAGCAGTTACACTAGCTTCGACGAGCAGTACTTC. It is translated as CASSYTSFDEQYF.

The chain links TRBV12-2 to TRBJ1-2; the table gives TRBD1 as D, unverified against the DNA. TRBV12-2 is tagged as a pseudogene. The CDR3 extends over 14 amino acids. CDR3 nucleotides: TGTGCAAGTCGCTTAACAGGGTCCTATTGCGGCTACACCTTC. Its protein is CASRLTGSYCGYTF.

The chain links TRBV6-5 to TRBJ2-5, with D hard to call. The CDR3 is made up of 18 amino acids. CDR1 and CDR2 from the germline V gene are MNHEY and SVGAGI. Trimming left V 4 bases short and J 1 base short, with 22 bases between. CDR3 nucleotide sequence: TGTGCCAGCAGTTTGGGTCACGTGTGGGTACAGACCCAAGAGACCCAGTACTTC. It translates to CASSLGHVWVQTQETQYF.

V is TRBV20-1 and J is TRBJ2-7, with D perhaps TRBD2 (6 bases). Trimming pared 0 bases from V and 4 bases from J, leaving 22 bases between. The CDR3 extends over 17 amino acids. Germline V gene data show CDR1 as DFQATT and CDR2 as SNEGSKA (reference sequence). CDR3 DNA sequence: TGCAGTGCTAGAGATCAAGGGAGGATAGCAAGCGAGTACGAGCAGTACTTC. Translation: CSARDQGRIASEYEQYF.

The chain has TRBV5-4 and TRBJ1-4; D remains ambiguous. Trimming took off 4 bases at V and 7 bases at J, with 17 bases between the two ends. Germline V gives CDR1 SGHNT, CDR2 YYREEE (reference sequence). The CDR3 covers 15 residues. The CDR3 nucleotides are TGTGCCAGCAGCCCCGATGTGGGGATAGGTGAAAAACTGTTTTTT. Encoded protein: CASSPDVGIGEKLFF. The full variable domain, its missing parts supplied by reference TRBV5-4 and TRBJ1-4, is ETGVTQSPTHLIKTRGQQVTLRCSSQSGHNTVSWYQQALGQGPQFIFQYYREEENGRGNFPPRFSGLQFPNYSSELNVNALELDDSALYLCASSPDVGIGEKLFFGSGTQLSVL.

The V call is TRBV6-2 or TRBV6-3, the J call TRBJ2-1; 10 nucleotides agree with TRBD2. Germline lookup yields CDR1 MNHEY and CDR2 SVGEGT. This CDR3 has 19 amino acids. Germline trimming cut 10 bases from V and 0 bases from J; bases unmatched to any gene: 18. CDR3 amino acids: CATVTIIAGGLHSYNEQFF. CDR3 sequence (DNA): TGTGCCACCGTTACAATAATAGCGGGGGGCCTTCACTCCTACAATGAGCAGTTCTTC.

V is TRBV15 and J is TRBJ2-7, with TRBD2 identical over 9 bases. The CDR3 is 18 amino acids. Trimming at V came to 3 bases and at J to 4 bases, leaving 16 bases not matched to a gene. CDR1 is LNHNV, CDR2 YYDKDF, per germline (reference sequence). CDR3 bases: TGTGCCACCAGCAGGCGGGGAGGTCGGTGGCGGGAGGGGTACGAGCAGTACTTC. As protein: CATSRRGGRWREGYEQYF.

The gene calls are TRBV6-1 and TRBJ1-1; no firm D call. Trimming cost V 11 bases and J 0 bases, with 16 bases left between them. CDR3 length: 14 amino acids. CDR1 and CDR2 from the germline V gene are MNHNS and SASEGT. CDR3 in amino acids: CAAYSGVMNTEAFF. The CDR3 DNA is TGTGCCGCCTACTCCGGGGTAATGAACACTGAAGCTTTCTTT.

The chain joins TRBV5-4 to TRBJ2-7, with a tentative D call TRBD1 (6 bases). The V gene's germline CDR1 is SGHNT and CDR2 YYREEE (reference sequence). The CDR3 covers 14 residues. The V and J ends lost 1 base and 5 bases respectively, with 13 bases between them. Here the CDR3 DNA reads TGTGCCAGCAGCTTGCTGATGGGGGCTAACGAGCAGTACTTC. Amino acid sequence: CASSLLMGANEQYF.

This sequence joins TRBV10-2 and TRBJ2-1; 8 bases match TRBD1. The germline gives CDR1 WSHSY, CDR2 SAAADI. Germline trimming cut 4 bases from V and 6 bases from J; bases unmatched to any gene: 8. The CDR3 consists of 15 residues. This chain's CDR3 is CASSAEDRASNEQFF. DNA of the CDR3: TGCGCCAGCAGTGCCGAGGACAGGGCCTCCAATGAGCAGTTCTTC.

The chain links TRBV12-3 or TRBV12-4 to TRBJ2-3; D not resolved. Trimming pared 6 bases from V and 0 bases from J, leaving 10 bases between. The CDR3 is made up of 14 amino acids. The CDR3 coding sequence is TGTGCCAGCAGCCAGTCCCCTAGCACAGATACGCAGTATTTT. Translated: CASSQSPSTDTQYF.

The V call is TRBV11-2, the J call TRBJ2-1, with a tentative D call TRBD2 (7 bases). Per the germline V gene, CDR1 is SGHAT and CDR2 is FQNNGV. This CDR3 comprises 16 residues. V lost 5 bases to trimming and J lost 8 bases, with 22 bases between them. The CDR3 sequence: CASSPPGGGALHEQFF. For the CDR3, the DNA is TGTGCCAGCAGCCCACCCGGAGGGGGGGCGCTTCATGAGCAGTTCTTC. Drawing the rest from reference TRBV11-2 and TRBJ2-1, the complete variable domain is EAGVAQSPRYKIIEKRQSVAFWCNPISGHATLYWYQQILGQGPKLLIQFQNNGVVDDSQLPKDRFSAERLKGVDSTLKIQPAKLEDSAVYLCASSPPGGGALHEQFFGPGTRLTVL.

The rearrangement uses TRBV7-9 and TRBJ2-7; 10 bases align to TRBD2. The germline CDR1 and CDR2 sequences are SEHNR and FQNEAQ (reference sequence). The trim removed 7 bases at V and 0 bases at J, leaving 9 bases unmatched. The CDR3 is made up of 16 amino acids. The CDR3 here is CASNGGLAGDSYEQYF. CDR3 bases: TGTGCCAGCAATGGGGGTCTAGCGGGAGACTCCTACGAGCAGTACTTC.

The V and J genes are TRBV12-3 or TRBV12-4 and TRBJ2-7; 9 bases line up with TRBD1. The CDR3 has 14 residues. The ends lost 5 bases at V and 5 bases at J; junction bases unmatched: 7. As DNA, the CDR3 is TGTGCCAGCAGTACGACAGGGGGGGAAAACGAGCAGTACTTC. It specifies CASSTTGGENEQYF.

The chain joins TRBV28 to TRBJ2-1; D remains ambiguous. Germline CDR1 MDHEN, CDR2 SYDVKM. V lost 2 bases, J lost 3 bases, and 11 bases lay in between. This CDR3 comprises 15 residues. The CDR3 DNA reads TGTGCCAGCAGTTTACTAAAAGCACTCTACAATGAGCAGTTCTTC. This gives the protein CASSLLKALYNEQFF.

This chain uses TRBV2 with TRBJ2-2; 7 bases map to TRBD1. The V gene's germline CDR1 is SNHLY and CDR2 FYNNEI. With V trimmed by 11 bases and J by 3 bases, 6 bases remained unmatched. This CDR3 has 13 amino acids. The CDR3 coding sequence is TGTGCCGGAAGGGACAGATACACCGGGGAGCTGTTTTTT. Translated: CAGRDRYTGELFF.

CDR3 sequence (DNA): TGTGCCAGCAGCCAAGTGGACATGGGTAGCGGGGGATGGGAGACCCAGTACTTC. It encodes CASSQVDMGSGGWETQYF. The rearrangement joins TRBV4-2 to TRBJ2-5, with 9 nucleotides matching TRBD2. The length of the CDR3 is 18 residues. The V segment lost 1 base and the J segment 5 bases; nucleotides outside the gene matches: 14. The germline gives CDR1 LGHNA, CDR2 YNFKEQ.

In DNA form, the CDR3 reads TGTGCCAGCAGTTTATTGGGTGCCCGATTCCCTAACTATGGCTACACCTTC. Protein product: CASSLLGARFPNYGYTF. The rearrangement uses TRBV27 and TRBJ1-2; D is unresolved. This CDR3 has 17 residues. The ends were cut back, 1 base at V and 0 bases at J, with 15 bases in the middle. The germline V gene encodes CDR1 MNHEY and CDR2 SMNVEV (reference sequence).

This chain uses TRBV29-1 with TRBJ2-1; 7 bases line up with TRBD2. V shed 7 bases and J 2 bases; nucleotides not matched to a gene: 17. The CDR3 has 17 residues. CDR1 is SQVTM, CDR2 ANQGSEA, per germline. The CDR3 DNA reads TGCAGCGCCGAACGGGGGGTCCCTTTCCCCCCCTACAATGAGCAGTTCTTC. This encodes CSAERGVPFPPYNEQFF.

The CDR3 region is CASSFGLAGGLYNEQFF. CDR3 nucleotides: TGTGCCAGCAGCTTTGGTCTAGCGGGGGGGCTCTACAATGAGCAGTTCTTC. V gene TRBV7-2 combines with J gene TRBJ2-1, with TRBD2 identical over 12 bases. Trimming cost V 3 bases and J 3 bases; bases outside gene matches: 6. The CDR3 runs 17 residues. Germline CDR1 reads SGHTA; CDR2 reads FQGNSA.

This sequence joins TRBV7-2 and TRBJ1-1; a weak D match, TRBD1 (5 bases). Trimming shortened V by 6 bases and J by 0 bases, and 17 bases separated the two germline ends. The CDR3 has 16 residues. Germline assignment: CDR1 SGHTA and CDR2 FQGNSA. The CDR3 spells CASRMTAFYMNTEAFF. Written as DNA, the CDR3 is TGTGCCAGCAGAATGACAGCCTTTTACATGAACACTGAAGCTTTCTTT.